These 5 T cell receptor beta chains came from one sample sequenced in a study of tumor T cells in aggressive B-cell lymphoma. Produced via immunoSEQ multiplex PCR; TCRdb's table is partial and in-frame only. The sample holds approximately 5,000 clones, more than 85% seen once. Source material: tumor tissue. The origin of the receptors is an adult with diffuse large B cell lymphoma.

The chain recombines TRBV2 with TRBJ2-5; 8 bases are shared with TRBD2. J gave up 1 base and V 6 bases, and 4 bases lay outside the gene matches. Looked up from germline, CDR1 is SNHLY and CDR2 is FYNNEI. CDR3 length: 14 residues. Here the CDR3 reads CASSLLAAQETQYF. The CDR3 nucleotides read TGTGCCAGCAGCCTACTAGCGGCCCAAGAGACCCAGTACTTC. Complete variable domain (other parts from reference TRBV2 and TRBJ2-5): EPEVTQTPSHQVTQMGQEVILRCVPISNHLYFYWYRQILGQKVEFLVSFYNNEISEKSEIFDDQFSVERPDGSNFTLKIRSTKLEDSAMYFCASSLLAAQETQYFGPGTRLLVL.

The chain couples TRBV27 to TRBJ1-1, with D possibly TRBD1 on 6 matching bases. In germline, CDR1 is MNHEY, CDR2 SMNVEV (reference sequence). V was cut by 6 bases and J by 6 bases, with 11 bases left in between. CDR3 length: 12 residues. The CDR3 sequence: CASREGVAEAFF. The CDR3 DNA follows: TGTGCCAGCAGAGAGGGGGTCGCTGAAGCTTTCTTT.

The chain recombines TRBV5-1 with TRBJ1-1, with D possibly TRBD1 on 6 matching bases. The V gene's germline CDR1 is SGHRS and CDR2 YFSETQ. V was trimmed by 4 bases and J by 3 bases, leaving 7 bases between them. CDR3 length: 12 residues. This CDR3 reads CASSRTDTEAFF. CDR3 DNA: TGCGCCAGCAGCCGGACAGACACTGAAGCTTTCTTT. Combining the CDR3 with reference TRBV5-1 and TRBJ1-1 gives the whole variable domain KAGVTQTPRYLIKTRGQQVTLSCSPISGHRSVSWYQQTPGQGLQFLFEYFSETQRNKGNFPGRFSGRQFSNSRSEMNVSTLELGDSALYLCASSRTDTEAFFGQGTRLTVV.

The chain has TRBV15 and TRBJ1-4, with D unresolved. The CDR3 length is 13 residues. Deletions cut 3 bases from V and 6 bases from J, with 8 bases between. The germline V gene has CDR1 LNHNV and CDR2 YYDKDF (reference sequence). CDR3 region: CATSRSLDEKLFF. Written as DNA, the CDR3 is TGTGCCACCAGCAGGAGTTTGGATGAAAAACTGTTTTTT.

This clone was seen a handful of times. The chain employs TRBV7-3 and TRBJ2-1; no clear D gene. This CDR3 spans 13 amino acids. The germline V and J ends were trimmed by 5 bases and 8 bases, with 13 bases remaining between them. From germline, CDR1 is SGHTA and CDR2 FQGTGA. The CDR3 nucleotides read TGTGCCAGCAGCCCCAATAACCGGGATGAGCAGTTCTTC. As protein: CASSPNNRDEQFF.